This T cell receptor (beta chain) was captured in a study of T cells in Graves' hyperthyroidism and ophthalmopathy. This CDR3 spans 15 amino acids. J gave up 2 bases and V 0 bases, and 1 base lay outside the gene matches. From germline, CDR1 is SGDLS and CDR2 YYNGEE. RNA transcripts were the template for amplifying TCR beta CDR3 regions. HTBI primers drove first-round RT-PCR of the TCR CDR3. Each CDR3 protein is one row after TCRdb ran MiXCR on the multiplex PCR reads. Here the sample spans around 570,000 distinct CDR3 sequences, about 20% being singletons. Sequencing was carried out using blood. This receptor was identified in a middle-aged man with Graves' ophthalmopathy. V usage is TRBV9 and J usage is TRBJ2-2; 7 bases line up with TRBD2. The DNA of the CDR3 is TGTGCCAGCAGCGTAGAAGCGGGAAACACCGGGGAGCTGTTTTTT. It specifies CASSVEAGNTGELFF.